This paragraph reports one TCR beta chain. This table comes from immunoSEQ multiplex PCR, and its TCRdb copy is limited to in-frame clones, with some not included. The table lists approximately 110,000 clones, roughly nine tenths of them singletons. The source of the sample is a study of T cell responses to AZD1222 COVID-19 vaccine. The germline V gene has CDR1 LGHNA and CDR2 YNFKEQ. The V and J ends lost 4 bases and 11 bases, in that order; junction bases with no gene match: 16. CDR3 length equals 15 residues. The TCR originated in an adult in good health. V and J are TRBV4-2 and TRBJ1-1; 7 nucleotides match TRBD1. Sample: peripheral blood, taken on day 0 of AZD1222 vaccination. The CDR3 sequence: CASSPTGQSFNGAFF. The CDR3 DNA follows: TGTGCCAGCAGCCCAACGGGACAGTCATTCAATGGGGCTTTCTTT.